This T cell receptor (beta chain) came from a study of blood T cell repertoires in COVID-19. Study-level information: Collection of acute and convalescent COVID-19 samples took place in the United States, Italy and Spain. The analysed material was cDNA or gDNA that came from T cells, B-cell-depleted T cells, or PBMCs.

The method was immunoSEQ multiplex PCR; TCRdb's version includes in-frame clones alone and lacks a portion of them. Of 140,000 to 150,000 clones in the sample, roughly 88% were seen once. Germline V gene sequence: CDR1 SGHDN, CDR2 FVKESK. V lost 2 bases, J lost 4 bases, and 18 bases lay in between. The CDR3 contains 17 residues. The origin of this receptor is a man aged 60 to 69 with active or convalescent COVID-19. The chain recombines TRBV14 with TRBJ1-3; D ambiguous. The sample comprised peripheral blood. For the CDR3, the DNA is TGTGCCAGCAGCCAAAAAGAAAGCTGGTATATAGGAAACACCATATATTTT. Translated, it gives CASSQKESWYIGNTIYF.